Sequencing of this T cell receptor beta chain was carried out in a study of molecular identifiers for immune sequencing clone quantification. Study-level results: Clones that exceeded 20 RNA copies held over 97% of effector molecules, yet under 1% in naive cells.

Listed TCR primers, together with previously described methods, were used for the bulk TCR libraries. TCRdb ran MiXCR on the PCR reads and lists one entry per CDR3 protein. The sample records around 460,000 distinct CDR3 sequences, 20% to 25% being singletons. Note on this clonotype: No antigen is known for it.

Sorted inputs of about 19,000 to 1,000,000 cells, with 10%, 30% or 50% RNA, yielded naive CD8 libraries. CD8+CD4-CCR7+CD45RA+ cells were sorted as naive CD8 T cells. Germline CDR1 and CDR2: MDHEN and SYDVKM. The CDR3 covers 14 residues. Trimming took off 4 bases at V and 2 bases at J, with 12 bases between the two ends. The sequence derives from a human donor in good health. Some libraries in this study had Jurkat cell RNA spiked in. The chain employs TRBV28 and TRBJ2-7, with no clear D. Sequencing was performed on naive CD8+ T cells from blood, with Jurkat cell RNA spiked in. Subset described: FACS-sorted CD8+CD4-CCR7+CD45RA+ naive T cells. The CDR3 region is CASSSPLSTYEQYF. CDR3 sequence (DNA): TGTGCCAGCAGTTCTCCCCTTTCCACCTACGAGCAGTACTTC.